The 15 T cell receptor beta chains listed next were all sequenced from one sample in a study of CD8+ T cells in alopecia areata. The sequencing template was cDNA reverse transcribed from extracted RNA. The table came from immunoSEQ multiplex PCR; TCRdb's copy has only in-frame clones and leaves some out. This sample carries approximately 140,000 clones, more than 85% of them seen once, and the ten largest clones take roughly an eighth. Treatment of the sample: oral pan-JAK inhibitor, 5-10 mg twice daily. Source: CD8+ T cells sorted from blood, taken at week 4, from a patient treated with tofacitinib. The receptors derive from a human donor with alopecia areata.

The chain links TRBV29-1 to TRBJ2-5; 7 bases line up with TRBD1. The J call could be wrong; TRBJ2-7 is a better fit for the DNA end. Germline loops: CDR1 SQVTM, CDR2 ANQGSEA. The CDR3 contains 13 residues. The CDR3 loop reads CSLRETGTYEQYF. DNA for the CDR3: TGCAGCCTCCGTGAGACAGGGACCTACGAGCAGTACTTC.

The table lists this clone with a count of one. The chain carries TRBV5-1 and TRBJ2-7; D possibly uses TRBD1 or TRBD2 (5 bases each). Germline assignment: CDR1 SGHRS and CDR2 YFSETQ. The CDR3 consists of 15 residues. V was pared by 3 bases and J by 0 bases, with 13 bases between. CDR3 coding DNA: TGCGCCAGCAGCTGGGACCCTGTTACCTCCTACGAGCAGTACTTC. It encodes CASSWDPVTSYEQYF.

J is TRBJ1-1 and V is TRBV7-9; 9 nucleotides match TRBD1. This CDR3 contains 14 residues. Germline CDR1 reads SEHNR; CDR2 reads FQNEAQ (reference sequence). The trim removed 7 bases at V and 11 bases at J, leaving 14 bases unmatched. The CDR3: CASIYAGQGSEAFF. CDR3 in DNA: TGTGCCAGCATCTACGCGGGACAGGGTTCGGAGGCTTTCTTT.

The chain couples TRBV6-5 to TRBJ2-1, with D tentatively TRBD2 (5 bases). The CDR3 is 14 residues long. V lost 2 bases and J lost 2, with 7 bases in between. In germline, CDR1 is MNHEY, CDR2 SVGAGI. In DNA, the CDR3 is TGTGCCAGCAGTTACAGTAGCGCCTACAATGAGCAGTTCTTC. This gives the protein CASSYSSAYNEQFF.

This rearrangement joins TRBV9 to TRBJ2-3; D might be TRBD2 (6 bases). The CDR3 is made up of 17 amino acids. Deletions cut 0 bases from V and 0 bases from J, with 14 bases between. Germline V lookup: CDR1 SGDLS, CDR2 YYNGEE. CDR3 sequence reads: CASSVAPARDSTDTQYF. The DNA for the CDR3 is TGTGCCAGCAGCGTAGCTCCGGCGCGGGATAGCACAGATACGCAGTATTTT. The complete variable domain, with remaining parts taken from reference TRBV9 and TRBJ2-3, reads DSGVTQTPKHLITATGQRVTLRCSPRSGDLSVYWYQQSLDQGLQFLIQYYNGEERAKGNILERFSAQQFPDLHSELNLSSLELGDSALYFCASSVAPARDSTDTQYFGPGTRLTVL.

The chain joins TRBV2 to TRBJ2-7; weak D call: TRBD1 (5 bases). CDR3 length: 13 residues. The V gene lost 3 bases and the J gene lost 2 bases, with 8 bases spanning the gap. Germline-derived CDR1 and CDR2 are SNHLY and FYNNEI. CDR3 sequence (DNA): TGTGCCAGCAGTGACAGGGATACCTACGAGCAGTACTTC. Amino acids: CASSDRDTYEQYF.

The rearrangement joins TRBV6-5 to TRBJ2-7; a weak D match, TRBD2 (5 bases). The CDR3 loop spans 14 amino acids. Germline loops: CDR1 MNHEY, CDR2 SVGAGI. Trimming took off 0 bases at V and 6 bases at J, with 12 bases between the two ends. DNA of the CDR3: TGTGCCAGCAGTTACTCGTGGGAGTCCGCCGAGCAGTACTTC. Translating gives CASSYSWESAEQYF.

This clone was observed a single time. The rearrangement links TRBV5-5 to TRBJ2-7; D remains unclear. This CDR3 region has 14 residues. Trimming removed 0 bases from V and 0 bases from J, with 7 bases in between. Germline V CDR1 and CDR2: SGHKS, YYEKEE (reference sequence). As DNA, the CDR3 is TGTGCCAGCAGCTTGGTGGCAATCTCCTACGAGCAGTACTTC. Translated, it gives CASSLVAISYEQYF. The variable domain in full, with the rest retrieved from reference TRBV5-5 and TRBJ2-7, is DAGVTQSPTHLIKTRGQQVTLRCSPISGHKSVSWYQQVLGQGPQFIFQYYEKEERGRGNFPDRFSARQFPNYSSELNVNALLLGDSALYLCASSLVAISYEQYFGPGTRLTVT.

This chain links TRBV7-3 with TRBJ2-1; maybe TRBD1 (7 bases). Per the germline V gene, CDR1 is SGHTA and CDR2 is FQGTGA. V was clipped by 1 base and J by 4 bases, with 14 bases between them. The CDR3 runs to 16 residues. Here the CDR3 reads CASSLMEGAMYNEQFF. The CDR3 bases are TGTGCCAGCAGCTTAATGGAGGGGGCGATGTACAATGAGCAGTTCTTC.

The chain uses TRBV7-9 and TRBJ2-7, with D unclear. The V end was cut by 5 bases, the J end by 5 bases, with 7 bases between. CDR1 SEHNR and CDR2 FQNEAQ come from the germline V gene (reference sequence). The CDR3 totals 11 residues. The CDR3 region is CASSVSNEQYF. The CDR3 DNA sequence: TGTGCCAGCAGCGTATCAAACGAGCAGTACTTC.

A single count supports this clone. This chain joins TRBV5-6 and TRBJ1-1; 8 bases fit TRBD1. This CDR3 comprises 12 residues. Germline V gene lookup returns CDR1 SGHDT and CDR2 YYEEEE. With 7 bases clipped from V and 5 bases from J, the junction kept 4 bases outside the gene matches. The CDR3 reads CASANRGTEAFF. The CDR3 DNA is TGTGCCAGCGCCAACAGGGGGACTGAAGCTTTCTTT.

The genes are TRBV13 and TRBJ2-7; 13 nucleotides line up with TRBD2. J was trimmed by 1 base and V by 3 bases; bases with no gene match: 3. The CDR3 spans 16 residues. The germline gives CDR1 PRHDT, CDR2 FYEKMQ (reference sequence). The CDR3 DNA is TGTGCCAGCAGCTTCCGGACTAGCGGGAGTTCCTACGAGCAGTACTTC. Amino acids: CASSFRTSGSSYEQYF. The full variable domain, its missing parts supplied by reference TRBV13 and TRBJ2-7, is AAGVIQSPRHLIKEKRETATLKCYPIPRHDTVYWYQQGPGQDPQFLISFYEKMQSDKGSIPDRFSAQQFSDYHSELNMSSLELGDSALYFCASSFRTSGSSYEQYFGPGTRLTVT.

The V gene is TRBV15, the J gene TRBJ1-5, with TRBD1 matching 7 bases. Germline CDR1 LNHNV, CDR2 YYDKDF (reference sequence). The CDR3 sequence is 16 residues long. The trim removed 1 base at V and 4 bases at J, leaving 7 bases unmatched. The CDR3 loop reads CATSRVIDRANQPQHF. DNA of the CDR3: TGTGCCACCAGCAGAGTTATCGACAGGGCGAATCAGCCCCAGCATTTT.

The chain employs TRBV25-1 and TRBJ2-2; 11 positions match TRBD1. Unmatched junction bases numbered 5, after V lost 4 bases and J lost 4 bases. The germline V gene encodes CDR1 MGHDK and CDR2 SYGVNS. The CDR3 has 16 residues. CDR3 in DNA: TGTGCCAGCAGTGCCCGGGACAGGGGGACCACCGGGGAGCTGTTTTTT. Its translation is CASSARDRGTTGELFF.

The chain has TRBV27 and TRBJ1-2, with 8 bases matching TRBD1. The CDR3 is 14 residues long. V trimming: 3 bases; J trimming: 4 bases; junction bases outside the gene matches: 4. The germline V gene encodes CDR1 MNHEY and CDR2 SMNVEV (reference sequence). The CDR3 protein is CASSFTGGAYGYTF. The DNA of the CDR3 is TGTGCCAGCAGTTTTACAGGGGGAGCCTATGGCTACACCTTC.